These 14 T cell receptor beta chains were sequenced from one sample in a study of PD-1 blockade in classical Hodgkin lymphoma. Only in-frame clones appear in the TCRdb table, and some are missing; sequencing was by immunoSEQ multiplex PCR. The sample includes approximately 110,000 clones, about nine tenths of them seen just once. Time point: cycle 4 day 1 (C4D1), after less than seven weeks of nivolumab. All trial patients relapsed after autologous stem cell transplantation. This specimen was peripheral blood mononuclear cells (PBMCs), taken before the fourth cycle of nivolumab. The source is a human donor with classical Hodgkin lymphoma.

The V and J genes are TRBV10-3 and TRBJ1-3; D not certain. This CDR3 is 14 amino acids long. Trimming shortened V by 0 bases and J by 8 bases, and 11 bases separated the two germline ends. Germline lookup yields CDR1 ENHRY and CDR2 SYGVKD. The CDR3, as DNA: TGTGCCATCAGTGAGTCGGCGCGGGTAGACACCATATATTTT. This encodes CAISESARVDTIYF.

This chain joins TRBV28 and TRBJ2-2, with TRBD2 identical over 11 bases. After removal of 8 bases from V and 0 bases from J, the junction contained 8 bases not matched to a gene. Germline CDR1 MDHEN, CDR2 SYDVKM. The CDR3 has 17 residues. CDR3 region: CASLPGLAETNTGELFF. In nucleotides, the CDR3 is TGTGCCAGCTTACCGGGACTAGCGGAAACGAACACCGGGGAGCTGTTTTTT.

V is TRBV27 and J is TRBJ2-2, with 8 bases aligning to TRBD1. The V and J ends lost 2 bases and 6 bases, in that order; junction bases with no gene match: 2. From germline, CDR1 is MNHEY and CDR2 SMNVEV (reference sequence). The CDR3 is 14 amino acids. The CDR3 sequence: CASSLGQGPGELFF. The DNA for the CDR3 is TGTGCCAGCAGTTTAGGACAGGGCCCCGGGGAGCTGTTTTTT.

The V gene is TRBV18, the J gene TRBJ2-3, with 8 bases aligning to TRBD2. CDR1 KGHSH and CDR2 LQKENI come from the germline V gene. The junction had 0 bases not matched to a gene; V was cut back by 3 bases and J by 1 base. The CDR3 spans 14 residues. In DNA form, the CDR3 reads TGTGCCAGCTCACCGACTAGCGGCACAGATACGCAGTATTTT. This sequence encodes CASSPTSGTDTQYF.

This clone occurred a few times. The V gene is TRBV27, the J gene TRBJ2-7, with TRBD2 as a possible D gene (5 bases). V was pared by 2 bases and J by 9 bases, with 20 bases between. The germline V gene encodes CDR1 MNHEY and CDR2 SMNVEV (reference sequence). The CDR3 sequence is 15 residues long. CDR3 in amino acids: CASSLNYQTGRRQYF. In nucleotides, the CDR3 is TGTGCCAGCAGTTTAAACTACCAAACGGGGAGACGGCAGTACTTC.

J is TRBJ2-7 and V is TRBV14, with D uncertain. Trimming cost V 0 bases and J 1 base, with 16 bases left between them. Germline values: CDR1 SGHDN, CDR2 FVKESK. The CDR3 runs to 17 residues. CDR3 sequence reads: CASSQDRVPGLSYEQYF. CDR3 in DNA: TGTGCCAGCAGCCAAGACCGCGTTCCCGGTTTATCCTACGAGCAGTACTTC.

V and J are TRBV25-1 and TRBJ2-5, with TRBD2 matching over 11 bases. V dropped 5 bases and J dropped 1; count of bases not matched to a gene: 3. There are 15 residues in the CDR3. Germline CDR1 and CDR2: MGHDK and SYGVNS. The CDR3 region has the DNA TGTGCCAGCAGTTTCGGGACTAGCGGCCAAGAGACCCAGTACTTC. Protein sequence: CASSFGTSGQETQYF.

The chain combines TRBV18 with TRBJ1-1, with TRBD1 as a possible D gene (5 bases). The CDR3 spans 13 residues. V lost 3 bases and J lost 3, with 8 bases in between. From germline, CDR1 is KGHSH and CDR2 LQKENI. As DNA, the CDR3 is TGTGCCAGCTCACCCACAGGAGACACTGAAGCTTTCTTT. This gives the protein CASSPTGDTEAFF.

This rearrangement joins TRBV27 to TRBJ2-7, with 8 bases matching TRBD1. Germline values: CDR1 MNHEY, CDR2 SMNVEV (reference sequence). The trim removed 0 bases at V and 3 bases at J, leaving 4 bases unmatched. CDR3 length equals 15 residues. This CDR3 is CASSLSGQGIYEQYF. The CDR3 region has the DNA TGTGCCAGCAGTTTATCCGGACAGGGTATCTACGAGCAGTACTTC.

This rearrangement joins TRBV4-3 to TRBJ2-2; TRBD1 matches 8 bases. The CDR3 runs to 16 residues. Trimming cost V 4 bases and J 1 base; bases outside gene matches: 5. Germline V gene data show CDR1 as LGHNA and CDR2 as YSLEER. The CDR3 bases are TGCGCCAGCAGCCGGGCCGGGACAGGGAACACCGGGGAGCTGTTTTTT. Its protein is CASSRAGTGNTGELFF.

This chain joins TRBV7-6 and TRBJ1-3, with 7 nucleotides matching TRBD1. The trim removed 2 bases at V and 1 base at J, leaving 20 bases unmatched. CDR3 size: 21 residues. Germline V CDR1 and CDR2: SGHVS, FNYEAQ. The CDR3 loop reads CASSLRGRYSGDTSSGNTIYF. CDR3 in DNA: TGTGCCAGCAGCTTAAGGGGGCGATACTCCGGGGACACATCATCTGGAAACACCATATATTTT.

The V and J genes are TRBV28 and TRBJ1-2; D is unclear. With 6 bases removed from V and 4 bases from J, the gap between germline ends came to 18 bases. The germline CDR1 and CDR2 sequences are MDHEN and SYDVKM. The CDR3 sequence is 15 residues long. The chain's CDR3 is CASRPQASLGYGYTF. For the CDR3, the DNA is TGTGCCAGCAGGCCTCAGGCTTCCCTTGGCTATGGCTACACCTTC.

V gene TRBV5-8 combines with J gene TRBJ1-1, with 8 bases fitting TRBD1. Germline CDR1 is SGHTS and CDR2 is YDEGEE. V lost 3 bases and J lost 4; bases outside the gene matches: 8. The CDR3 spans 15 residues. The CDR3 loop reads CASSWPSTGGTEAFF. The CDR3 DNA is TGTGCCAGCAGCTGGCCCAGCACAGGGGGCACTGAAGCTTTCTTT.

This sequence joins TRBV30 and TRBJ2-1; D ambiguous. The germline gives CDR1 GTSNPN, CDR2 SVGIG (reference sequence). Deletions cut 0 bases from V and 8 bases from J, with 5 bases between. The CDR3 totals 11 residues. Here the CDR3 DNA reads TGTGCCTGGAGTGTAAAGTATGAGCAGTTCTTC. Protein sequence: CAWSVKYEQFF. The complete variable domain, with remaining parts taken from reference TRBV30 and TRBJ2-1, reads SQTIHQWPATLVQPVGSPLSLECTVEGTSNPNLYWYRQAAGRGLQLLFYSVGIGQISSEVPQNLSASRPQDRQFILSSKKLLLSDSGFYLCAWSVKYEQFFGPGTRLTVL.